This T cell receptor beta chain stems from a study of control samples from healthy donors and cancer patients. Repertoires were generated with immunoSEQ multiplex PCR, while TCRdb's copy carries only in-frame clones and drops some. Found here are 90,000 or so clones, approximately 80% of them singletons; the top ten hold more than 15%. This CDR3 is 15 amino acids long. Trimming took 2 bases from V and 5 from J; bases not matched to a gene: 3. Per the germline V gene, CDR1 is SNHLY and CDR2 is FYNNEI. This receptor was identified in a man aged 25-45 years in good health. This chain links TRBV2 with TRBJ2-3; 11 bases map to TRBD2. Sequencing was performed on blood. The CDR3: CASSETSGGGDTQYF. CDR3 nucleotides: TGTGCCAGCAGTGAAACTAGCGGGGGAGGAGATACGCAGTATTTT.